These 20 T cell receptor beta chains were all obtained from the same sample, sequenced in a study of T cell repertoires in cytomegalovirus infection. TCRdb processed the reads anew with MiXCR; each CDR3 protein has one entry. The table has about 900,000 distinct CDR3 sequences, roughly a third seen once. Antigens of these TCRs are unknown. The material was cultured CD8+ T cells from PBMCs, obtained from culture after CMV antigen stimulation. The receptors come from a human donor in good health (CMV status not recorded). Some clones in this sample may be carry-over from other donors' samples.

The DNA for the CDR3 is TGTGCCAGCAGCCATTTCACGGGCGGAGTGGAGACCCAGTACTTC. It is translated as CASSHFTGGVETQYF. The rearrangement uses TRBV11-3 and TRBJ2-5; D gene ambiguous. CDR3 length equals 15 residues. Germline V gene data show CDR1 as SGHNT and CDR2 as YENEEA. Deletions cut 5 bases from V and 5 bases from J, with 18 bases between.

This clonotype was recorded a few times. The CDR3 sequence: CSATLWRGADNEQFF. The CDR3 DNA is TGCAGTGCTACTTTATGGCGGGGGGCGGACAATGAGCAGTTCTTC. The chain uses TRBV20-1 and TRBJ2-1; 8 bases match TRBD2. The CDR3 consists of 15 residues. The J segment lost 5 bases and the V segment lost 4 bases, leaving 10 bases of the junction unmatched. Germline V CDR1 and CDR2: DFQATT, SNEGSKA (reference sequence).

This clonotype was picked up a small number of times. The chain couples TRBV15 to TRBJ2-1; no firm D call. The germline V gene encodes CDR1 LNHNV and CDR2 YYDKDF (reference sequence). Trimming took off 5 bases at V and 5 bases at J, with 4 bases between the two ends. The CDR3 runs to 11 residues. In DNA form, the CDR3 reads TGTGCCACCAGCGGGAACAATGAGCAGTTCTTC. Translation: CATSGNNEQFF.

There are many counts of this clonotype. CDR3: CASSLARSGIVDEQFF. CDR3 sequence (DNA): TGTGCCAGCAGCTTAGCGAGGTCAGGGATTGTTGATGAGCAGTTCTTC. The V gene is TRBV7-9, the J gene TRBJ2-1, with D perhaps TRBD1 (5 bases). The CDR3 covers 16 residues. Germline V gene sequence: CDR1 SEHNR, CDR2 FQNEAQ (reference sequence). Trimming stripped 0 bases from V and 8 bases from J, with 17 bases between.

This chain joins TRBV6-5 and TRBJ1-6; D is unclear. Trimming cost V 4 bases and J 0 bases, with 13 bases left between them. The CDR3 is 17 residues long. Per germline, CDR1 MNHEY and CDR2 SVGAGI. In DNA form, the CDR3 reads TGTGCCAGCAGTTTACCCAGCCGATCCTCCTATAATTCACCCCTCCACTTT. This translates into CASSLPSRSSYNSPLHF.

This clonotype was seen a few times. The J gene is TRBJ2-5, the V gene TRBV10-3; 9 bases match TRBD2. V trimming: 6 bases; J trimming: 3 bases; junction bases outside the gene matches: 8. From germline, CDR1 is ENHRY and CDR2 SYGVKD. The CDR3 totals 15 residues. CDR3 sequence (DNA): TGTGCCATCAGAGTCAAGCGGGGGGCCGAAGAGACCCAGTACTTC. This sequence encodes CAIRVKRGAEETQYF.

The gene calls are TRBV4-3 and TRBJ1-1, with 7 bases matching TRBD1. Trimming cost V 1 base and J 2 bases; bases outside gene matches: 4. This CDR3 has 15 residues. Germline V gives CDR1 LGHNA, CDR2 YSLEER. The chain's CDR3 is CASSQGEGANTEAFF. The CDR3 DNA sequence: TGCGCCAGCAGCCAAGGGGAGGGGGCAAACACTGAAGCTTTCTTT.

This chain connects TRBV5-8 to TRBJ1-1; D not certain. Germline-derived CDR1 and CDR2 are SGHTS and YDEGEE. V lost 2 bases, J lost 3 bases, and 11 bases lay in between. This CDR3 region has 14 residues. This CDR3 is CASSLLQRDTEAFF. The DNA of the CDR3 is TGTGCCAGCAGCTTACTACAGAGGGACACTGAAGCTTTCTTT.

This chain links TRBV12-3 or TRBV12-4 with TRBJ2-3; 12 positions agree with TRBD2. V dropped 1 base and J dropped 2; count of bases not matched to a gene: 10. The CDR3 runs 19 residues. The CDR3 loop reads CASSLGGLAGGPNTDTQYF. CDR3 DNA: TGTGCCAGCAGTTTAGGGGGTCTAGCGGGGGGGCCTAACACAGATACGCAGTATTTT.

CDR3 sequence reads: CASTPRTGNTEAFF. CDR3 coding DNA: TGTGCCAGTACCCCCCGGACAGGGAACACTGAAGCTTTCTTT. The gene calls are TRBV19 and TRBJ1-1, with 7 bases matching TRBD1. The V segment lost 7 bases and the J segment 1 base; nucleotides outside the gene matches: 6. The CDR3 loop spans 14 amino acids. Germline lookup yields CDR1 LNHDA and CDR2 SQIVND (reference sequence).

The gene calls are TRBV19 and TRBJ2-7; a weak D match, TRBD1 (6 bases). The germline CDR1 and CDR2 sequences are LNHDA and SQIVND (reference sequence). The CDR3 has 14 residues. Trimming shortened V by 5 bases and J by 3 bases, and 14 bases separated the two germline ends. The CDR3 sequence is CASSALQGGYEQYF. The CDR3 DNA follows: TGTGCCAGTAGTGCCCTACAGGGTGGCTACGAGCAGTACTTC.

The chain carries TRBV5-6 and TRBJ2-2; 7 nucleotides agree with TRBD1. Germline V CDR1 and CDR2: SGHDT, YYEEEE. V gave up 2 bases and J gave up 0 bases; unmatched junction bases: 10. The CDR3 length is 18 residues. CDR3 in DNA: TGTGCCAGCAGCTTCACAGGGGACCTTGCCCCGAACACCGGGGAGCTGTTTTTT. It encodes CASSFTGDLAPNTGELFF.

The chain combines TRBV20-1 with TRBJ1-1; D gene ambiguous. The CDR3 has 10 amino acids. Trimming took 6 bases from V and 7 from J, leaving 9 bases between them. Per germline, CDR1 DFQATT and CDR2 SNEGSKA (reference sequence). In DNA form, the CDR3 reads TGCAGTGCGTTGGGTTTTGAAGCTTTCTTT. Its translation: CSALGFEAFF.

This chain connects TRBV12-5 to TRBJ2-1; 13 nucleotides align to TRBD2. Per germline, CDR1 LGHNT and CDR2 FRNRAP. This CDR3 contains 18 residues. V dropped 3 bases and J dropped 3; count of bases not matched to a gene: 8. CDR3 region: CASGFQTSGGSLYNEQFF. CDR3 in DNA: TGTGCTAGTGGTTTTCAGACTAGCGGGGGGTCCCTCTACAATGAGCAGTTCTTC. Variable domain in full (rest from reference TRBV12-5 and TRBJ2-1): DARVTQTPRHKVTEMGQEVTMRCQPILGHNTVFWYRQTMMQGLELLAYFRNRAPLDDSGMPKDRFSAEMPDATLATLKIQPSEPRDSAVYFCASGFQTSGGSLYNEQFFGPGTRLTVL.

This rearrangement joins TRBV7-2 to TRBJ2-7; D might be TRBD1 (5 bases). CDR3 length equals 14 residues. CDR1 is SGHTA and CDR2 is FQGNSA in the germline V gene. The CDR3 nucleotides are TGTGCCAACAGCCCAGGGCGAGGCTCCTACGAGCAGTACGTC. Amino acids: CANSPGRGSYEQYV.

This sequence joins TRBV12-3 or TRBV12-4 and TRBJ2-3; TRBD1 might be the D (6 bases). V shed 7 bases and J shed 2 bases, with 22 bases lying between them. This CDR3 contains 17 residues. This CDR3 reads CASTPTSGHSFTDTQYF. In DNA, the CDR3 is TGTGCCAGCACTCCTACCTCGGGACACTCGTTCACAGATACGCAGTATTTT.

The V and J genes are TRBV6-5 and TRBJ2-2; D unresolved. Per germline, CDR1 MNHEY and CDR2 SVGAGI. This CDR3 is 14 amino acids long. Trimming cost V 4 bases and J 4 bases, with 10 bases left between them. The CDR3 DNA reads as TGTGCCAGCAGTTGGGGTCCTCCCACCGGGGAGCTGTTTTTT. Translated, it gives CASSWGPPTGELFF.

The chain joins TRBV12-5 to TRBJ2-1, with 12 bases that match TRBD2. CDR3 length: 16 residues. Germline V gene sequence: CDR1 LGHNT, CDR2 FRNRAP. V gave up 1 base and J gave up 9 bases; unmatched junction bases: 7. The CDR3 DNA reads TGTGCTAGTGGTTTGGAGCTAGCGGGGGGGCCCGGTGAGCAGTTCTTC. Translating gives CASGLELAGGPGEQFF.

The V gene is TRBV28, the J gene TRBJ2-5; D tentatively reads TRBD1 or TRBD2 (6 bases each). V was pared by 5 bases and J by 4 bases, with 20 bases between. The CDR3 is 16 amino acids. Germline CDR1 is MDHEN and CDR2 is SYDVKM. The CDR3 DNA sequence: TGTGCCAGCAGTCCCGCCGGAGGGGGGTGGTCAGAGACCCAGTACTTC. The encoded protein is CASSPAGGGWSETQYF.

This clonotype was observed a handful of times. The rearrangement joins TRBV6-6 to TRBJ2-1; TRBD2 matches 8 bases. Germline V gene data show CDR1 as MNHNY and CDR2 as SVGAGI (reference sequence). V shed 7 bases and J 4 bases; nucleotides not matched to a gene: 9. This CDR3 comprises 15 residues. CDR3 nucleotide sequence: TGTGCCAGCACCATAGCGGGGACCACATACAATGAGCAGTTCTTC. It codes for CASTIAGTTYNEQFF.